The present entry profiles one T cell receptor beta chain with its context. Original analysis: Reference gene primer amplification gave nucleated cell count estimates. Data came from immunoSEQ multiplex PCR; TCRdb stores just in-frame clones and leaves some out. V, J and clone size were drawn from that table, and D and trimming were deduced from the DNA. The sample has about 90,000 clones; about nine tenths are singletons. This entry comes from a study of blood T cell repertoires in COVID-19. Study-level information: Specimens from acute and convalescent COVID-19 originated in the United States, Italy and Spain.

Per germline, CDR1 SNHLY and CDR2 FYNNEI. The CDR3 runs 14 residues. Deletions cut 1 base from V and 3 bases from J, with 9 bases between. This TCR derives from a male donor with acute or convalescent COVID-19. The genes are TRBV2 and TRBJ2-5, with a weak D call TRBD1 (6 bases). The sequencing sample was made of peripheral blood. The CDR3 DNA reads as TGTGCCAGCAGTGAAGGGGGGCCCAAAGAGACCCAGTACTTC. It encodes CASSEGGPKETQYF.